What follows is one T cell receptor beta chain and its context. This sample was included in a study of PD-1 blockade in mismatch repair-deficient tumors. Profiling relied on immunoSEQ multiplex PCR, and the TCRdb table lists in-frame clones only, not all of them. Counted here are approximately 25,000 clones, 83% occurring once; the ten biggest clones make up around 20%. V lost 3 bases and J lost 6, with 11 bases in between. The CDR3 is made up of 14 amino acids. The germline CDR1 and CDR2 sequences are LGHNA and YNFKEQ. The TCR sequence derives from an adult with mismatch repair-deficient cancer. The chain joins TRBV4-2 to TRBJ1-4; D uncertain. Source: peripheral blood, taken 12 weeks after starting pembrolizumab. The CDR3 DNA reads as TGTGCCAGCAGCCAGGTGACGGCCCATGAAAAACTGTTTTTT. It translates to CASSQVTAHEKLFF.